Listed below are T cell receptor beta chains from one sample, sequenced in a study of shared clonotypes between healthy human individuals. The data were produced by immunoSEQ multiplex PCR, yet TCRdb's version contains in-frame clones alone and is incomplete. The repertoire holds approximately 940,000 clones, with about 80% as singletons. Sequencing was carried out using memory CD4+ T cells sorted from blood. The origin of the receptors is a man aged 18 to 29 in good health. Both conserved end residues are part of each CDR3. D genes are given only for firm matches. Part of the rows lack a size; the others show once, few, many or a class for expanded clones.

CDR3 protein: CASSVGGLGSEQFF
CDR3 DNA: TGTGCCAGCAGCGTTGGGGGACTAGGCAGTGAGCAGTTCTTC
J gene: TRBJ2-1
D gene: TRBD2
clone size: few
V gene: TRBV9

CDR3 protein: CASSYKGRGLEQYF
CDR3 DNA: TGTGCCAGCAGTTACAAGGGCAGAGGCCTCGAGCAGTACTTC
J gene: TRBJ2-7
D gene: -
clone size: -
V gene: TRBV6-5

CDR3 protein: CATNGRSYEQYF
CDR3 DNA: TGTGCCACCAATGGCAGGTCCTACGAGCAGTACTTC
J gene: TRBJ2-7
D gene: -
clone size: -
V gene: TRBV10-3

CDR3 protein: CASSHLSRVIMETQYF
CDR3 DNA: TGTGCCAGCAGTCATCTGTCGAGGGTCATCATGGAGACCCAGTACTTC
J gene: TRBJ2-5
D gene: -
clone size: -
V gene: TRBV6-6

CDR3 protein: CASRFSRGPQFF
CDR3 DNA: TGTGCCAGCAGATTCTCCCGGGGACCCCAGTTCTTC
J gene: TRBJ2-1
D gene: -
clone size: -
V gene: TRBV14

CDR3 protein: CASSKGPRETQYF
CDR3 DNA: TGTGCTAGCAGCAAGGGTCCCCGGGAGACCCAGTACTTC
J gene: TRBJ2-5
D gene: -
clone size: many
V gene: TRBV7-7

CDR3 protein: CATSGGQKYGYTF
CDR3 DNA: TGTGCCACCAGCGGGGGACAGAAGTATGGCTACACCTTC
J gene: TRBJ1-2
D gene: TRBD1
clone size: -
V gene: TRBV15

CDR3 protein: CASGLVLAGNTGELFF
CDR3 DNA: TGTGCTAGTGGTTTGGTACTAGCGGGGAACACCGGGGAGCTGTTTTTT
J gene: TRBJ2-2
D gene: TRBD2
clone size: -
V gene: TRBV12-5

CDR3 protein: CASSQQRTDTQYF
CDR3 DNA: TGTGCCAGCAGCCAACAGCGCACAGATACGCAGTATTTT
J gene: TRBJ2-3
D gene: -
clone size: -
V gene: TRBV14

CDR3 protein: CAAGKGQADTQYF
CDR3 DNA: TGTGCCGCTGGGAAGGGACAGGCAGATACGCAGTATTTT
J gene: TRBJ2-3
D gene: TRBD1
clone size: -
V gene: TRBV5-4

CDR3 protein: CAISADSYEQYF
CDR3 DNA: TGTGCCATCAGTGCCGACAGTTACGAGCAGTACTTC
J gene: TRBJ2-7
D gene: -
clone size: -
V gene: TRBV10-3

CDR3 protein: CSVNKDRSTDTQYF
CDR3 DNA: TGCAGCGTCAATAAGGACAGGTCCACAGATACGCAGTATTTT
J gene: TRBJ2-3
D gene: TRBD1
clone size: once
V gene: TRBV29-1

CDR3 protein: CASRGGRAYEQYF
CDR3 DNA: TGTGCCAGCAGGGGGGGTCGCGCCTACGAGCAGTACTTC
J gene: TRBJ2-7
D gene: -
clone size: -
V gene: TRBV11-2

CDR3 protein: CASSESGTSNTEAFF
CDR3 DNA: TGTGCCAGCAGTGAGTCCGGGACGTCGAACACTGAAGCTTTCTTT
J gene: TRBJ1-1
D gene: -
clone size: -
V gene: TRBV9

CDR3 protein: CASSRQGVDGYTF
CDR3 DNA: TGCGCCAGCAGCCGACAGGGCGTAGATGGCTACACCTTC
J gene: TRBJ1-2
D gene: TRBD1
clone size: few
V gene: TRBV5-1

CDR3 protein: CASRGGSFQREQYF
CDR3 DNA: TGTGCCAGCAGGGGAGGGTCTTTCCAGAGGGAGCAGTACTTC
J gene: TRBJ2-7
D gene: TRBD2
clone size: -
V gene: TRBV2

CDR3 protein: CAAGTGDTDTQYF
CDR3 DNA: TGTGCGGCCGGGACAGGGGACACAGATACGCAGTATTTT
J gene: TRBJ2-3
D gene: TRBD1
clone size: few
V gene: TRBV10-3

CDR3 protein: CASRGATVGRTQYF
CDR3 DNA: TGTGCCAGCCGAGGGGCCACGGTGGGTCGAACCCAGTACTTC
J gene: TRBJ2-5
D gene: -
clone size: -
V gene: TRBV6-1

CDR3 protein: CASSSSSGRYNEQFF
CDR3 DNA: TGTGCCAGCAGCTCGTCTAGCGGGAGGTACAATGAGCAGTTCTTC
J gene: TRBJ2-1
D gene: TRBD2
clone size: -
V gene: TRBV9

CDR3 protein: CASSYFPAQELFF
CDR3 DNA: TGTGCCAGCAGTTACTTTCCAGCTCAAGAGCTGTTTTTT
J gene: TRBJ1-4
D gene: -
clone size: -
V gene: TRBV6-6

CDR3 protein: CASSNRDPEADTQYF
CDR3 DNA: TGCGCCAGCAGCAACCGGGACCCAGAGGCAGATACGCAGTATTTT
J gene: TRBJ2-3
D gene: -
clone size: -
V gene: TRBV5-1

CDR3 protein: CASSRERTGRQYF
CDR3 DNA: TGTGCCAGCTCAAGAGAGCGGACCGGGCGCCAGTACTTC
J gene: TRBJ2-5
D gene: -
clone size: -
V gene: TRBV18

CDR3 protein: CASSPPPGLTQHF
CDR3 DNA: TGTGCCAGCTCACCCCCTCCGGGGTTGACCCAGCATTTT
J gene: TRBJ1-5
D gene: -
clone size: -
V gene: TRBV18

CDR3 protein: CASRVSNGDTQYF
CDR3 DNA: TGTGCCAGCAGAGTATCGAACGGAGATACGCAGTATTTT
J gene: TRBJ2-3
D gene: -
clone size: -
V gene: TRBV7-9

CDR3 protein: CASSPSGDKSTDTQYF
CDR3 DNA: TGTGCCAGCAGTCCATCCGGGGATAAGAGCACAGATACGCAGTATTTT
J gene: TRBJ2-3
D gene: -
clone size: once
V gene: TRBV28

CDR3 protein: CASSRQGNNQPQHF
CDR3 DNA: TGTGCCAGCTCACGCCAGGGAAACAATCAGCCCCAGCATTTT
J gene: TRBJ1-5
D gene: -
clone size: -
V gene: TRBV18

CDR3 protein: CASSLRGGRSPGELFF
CDR3 DNA: TGTGCCAGCAGCTTAAGAGGGGGAAGGAGCCCCGGGGAGCTGTTTTTT
J gene: TRBJ2-2
D gene: -
clone size: -
V gene: TRBV5-6

CDR3 protein: CAALPGGNYGYTF
CDR3 DNA: TGTGCCGCCCTTCCCGGGGGTAACTATGGCTACACCTTC
J gene: TRBJ1-2
D gene: -
clone size: -
V gene: TRBV6-1

CDR3 protein: CACLWGGELFF
CDR3 DNA: TGTGCCTGCCTCTGGGGCGGGGAGCTGTTTTTT
J gene: TRBJ2-2
D gene: -
clone size: -
V gene: TRBV30

CDR3 protein: CASRIRGSGNTIYF
CDR3 DNA: TGTGCCAGCAGGATCAGGGGCTCTGGAAACACCATATATTTT
J gene: TRBJ1-3
D gene: -
clone size: once
V gene: TRBV6-5

CDR3 protein: CASTLTGGNTEAFF
CDR3 DNA: TGTGCCAGCACCCTAACAGGGGGGAACACTGAAGCTTTCTTT
J gene: TRBJ1-1
D gene: TRBD1
clone size: -
V gene: TRBV6-1

CDR3 protein: CASSRDPRSYNEQFF
CDR3 DNA: TGCGCCAGCAGCCGGGACCCGAGATCCTACAATGAGCAGTTCTTC
J gene: TRBJ2-1
D gene: -
clone size: -
V gene: TRBV5-1

CDR3 protein: CASSLEAARGGTTDTQYF
CDR3 DNA: TGTGCCAGCAGCTTAGAGGCTGCGCGGGGGGGTACCACAGATACGCAGTATTTT
J gene: TRBJ2-3
D gene: TRBD2
clone size: -
V gene: TRBV11-2

CDR3 protein: CASQPGPRVDEQYF
CDR3 DNA: TGTGCCAGCCAACCGGGACCTAGAGTCGACGAGCAGTACTTC
J gene: TRBJ2-7
D gene: -
clone size: -
V gene: TRBV7-8

CDR3 protein: CASEATGTQYF
CDR3 DNA: TGTGCCAGCGAGGCGACGGGGACGCAGTATTTT
J gene: TRBJ2-3
D gene: -
clone size: -
V gene: TRBV2

CDR3 protein: CASGLGDGETQYF
CDR3 DNA: TGTGCTAGTGGTTTAGGGGATGGGGAGACCCAGTACTTC
J gene: TRBJ2-5
D gene: -
clone size: -
V gene: TRBV12-5

CDR3 protein: CAISGDWVTGELFF
CDR3 DNA: TGTGCCATCAGTGGGGACTGGGTGACCGGGGAGCTGTTTTTT
J gene: TRBJ2-2
D gene: -
clone size: -
V gene: TRBV10-3

CDR3 protein: CASSHHRGYEETQYF
CDR3 DNA: TGTGCCAGCAGTCACCACAGGGGGTACGAAGAGACCCAGTACTTC
J gene: TRBJ2-5
D gene: TRBD1
clone size: -
V gene: TRBV25-1